This entry concerns a single TCR beta chain. Its antigen is still unknown. Making TCR cDNA involved 5'RACE template switching, which added UMIs and a universal primer site. TCRdb reprocessed the 5' RACE reads via MiXCR and lists one record per CDR3 protein. The repertoire has around 310,000 distinct CDR3 sequences, around 4% of them found once; the top ten carry around 22%. The data are from a study of T cells after yellow fever vaccination. Notes on the study in general: Once the booster was given, most primary-vaccination clones reappeared, at about 95% for CD4 and 88% for CD8. Researchers report a weaker secondary response that nonetheless peaked faster, day 5 versus 15. FACS-sorted repertoires could harbor abundant contaminating bulk-population clonotypes.

J lost 6 bases, V lost 7 bases, and 12 bases had no gene match. Germline assignment: CDR1 SGHTA and CDR2 FQGNSA. The CDR3 is made up of 16 amino acids. The source material was PBMCs, sampled on the day of the yellow fever booster vaccination. The chain carries TRBV7-2 and TRBJ2-5; 12 bases agree with TRBD2. The source of this sequence is a man younger than 30 who received the YFV17D yellow fever vaccine. CDR3 DNA sequence: TGTGCCAGCACTTTAGAGGCTAGCGGGGGGGCAAAGACCCAGTACTTC. Protein sequence: CASTLEASGGAKTQYF.